This passage covers 21 T cell receptor beta chains from one sample sequenced in a study of response to subunit inactivated influenza vaccine. Each CDR3 protein gets one entry after TCRdb re-called the RT-PCR reads with MiXCR. The sample gives about 530,000 distinct CDR3 sequences, 10% to 15% of which show up once; over 10% is in the top ten. The sample here was PBMCs from blood, taken roughly 48 days after vaccination. The origin of the receptors is a man aged 50-59 years who received an inactivated influenza vaccine.

The V gene is TRBV6-6, the J gene TRBJ2-5; D gene unclear. The CDR3 consists of 13 residues. Germline loops: CDR1 MNHNY, CDR2 SVGAGI (reference sequence). Trimming removed 7 bases at V and 0 bases at J, with 9 bases between. The CDR3 coding sequence is TGTGCCAGCACCCACTCGTACCAAGAGACCCAGTACTTC. It specifies CASTHSYQETQYF.

This clonotype was counted ten times or more. The DNA for the CDR3 is TGCGCCACTTCGACTAGACGGATCCTTGGCGAGCAGTACTTC. This codes for CATSTRRILGEQYF. The chain combines TRBV10-2 with TRBJ2-7, with D possibly being TRBD2 (6 bases). Germline CDR1 WSHSY, CDR2 SAAADI. Trimming took 10 bases from V and 6 from J, leaving 22 bases between them. This CDR3 region has 14 residues.

This clonotype was observed a few times. The V and J genes are TRBV29-1 and TRBJ2-5, with D hard to call. Germline CDR1 is SQVTM and CDR2 is ANQGSEA. V lost 4 bases to trimming and J lost 5 bases, with 20 bases between them. The CDR3 is 15 amino acids. The CDR3 coding sequence is TGCAGCGTTGTGTGGCGGAGCGAGTTCAGGGAGACCCAGTACTTC. Translation gives CSVVWRSEFRETQYF.

The chain links TRBV4-3 to TRBJ2-2, with 11 bases matching TRBD1. Per germline, CDR1 LGHNA and CDR2 YSLEER. V gave up 4 bases and J gave up 1 base; unmatched junction bases: 5. The CDR3 extends over 17 amino acids. CDR3 coding DNA: TGCGCCAGCAGCCCAAGGGACAGGGGGGTGAACACCGGGGAGCTGTTTTTT. It translates to CASSPRDRGVNTGELFF.

Written as DNA, the CDR3 is TGTGCCAGCAGCTTTTGGCCTGACGGGGAGCTGTTTTTT. Protein sequence: CASSFWPDGELFF. The chain combines TRBV7-8 with TRBJ2-2; D gene uncertain. Per the germline V gene, CDR1 is SGHVS and CDR2 is FQNEAQ. The CDR3 consists of 13 residues. V dropped 3 bases and J dropped 7 bases, with 9 bases sitting between them. Complete variable domain (other parts from reference TRBV7-8 and TRBJ2-2): GAGVSQSPRYKVAKRGQDVALRCDPISGHVSLFWYQQALGQGPEFLTYFQNEAQLDKSGLPSDRFFAERPEGSVSTLKIQRTQQEDSAVYLCASSFWPDGELFFGEGSRLTVL.

The V gene is TRBV12-3 or TRBV12-4, the J gene TRBJ1-5; 8 bases fit TRBD1. The ends lost 0 bases at V and 1 base at J; junction bases unmatched: 5. The CDR3 has 17 residues. The CDR3 DNA reads TGTGCCAGCAGTTTAGCGATATACAGGGGGAGCAATCAGCCCCAGCATTTT. Its protein is CASSLAIYRGSNQPQHF.

There are a few counts of this clonotype. The chain combines TRBV2 with TRBJ1-2; 10 nucleotides match TRBD1. This CDR3 is 14 amino acids long. V lost 6 bases and J lost 5; bases outside the gene matches: 6. The germline V gene has CDR1 SNHLY and CDR2 FYNNEI. The DNA for the CDR3 is TGTGCCAGCAGCATTCCGGGACAGGGGTATGGCTACACCTTC. Protein product: CASSIPGQGYGYTF.

The chain joins TRBV12-3 or TRBV12-4 to TRBJ2-7, with D perhaps matching TRBD2 (6 bases). Trimming stripped 10 bases from V and 4 bases from J, with 20 bases between. The CDR3 consists of 14 residues. For the CDR3, the DNA is TGTGCCACCAGACCTGGAGGGGTTGGATACGAGCAGTACTTC. Amino acid sequence: CATRPGGVGYEQYF.

CDR3 protein: CASSLGPGQGGSPLHF. CDR3 bases: TGTGCCAGCAGCTTGGGGCCGGGACAGGGCGGTTCACCCCTCCACTTT. The rearrangement links TRBV5-6 to TRBJ1-6, with 9 nucleotides matching TRBD1. The CDR3 covers 16 residues. Germline assignment: CDR1 SGHDT and CDR2 YYEEEE. With 0 bases clipped from V and 9 bases from J, the junction kept 7 bases outside the gene matches.

The rearrangement uses TRBV28 and TRBJ2-7; possibly TRBD1 for D (6 bases). The CDR3 runs 18 residues. V lost 4 bases to trimming and J lost 2 bases, with 24 bases between them. Germline V gives CDR1 MDHEN, CDR2 SYDVKM. CDR3 in amino acids: CASSSSLHDRRIAYEQYF. The CDR3 DNA is TGTGCCAGCAGTTCCTCCCTCCATGACAGGCGGATCGCCTACGAGCAGTACTTC. The full variable domain, its missing parts supplied by reference TRBV28 and TRBJ2-7, is DVKVTQSSRYLVKRTGEKVFLECVQDMDHENMFWYRQDPGLGLRLIYFSYDVKMKEKGDIPEGYSVSREKKERFSLILESASTNQTSMYLCASSSSLHDRRIAYEQYFGPGTRLTVT.

The chain has TRBV6-5 and TRBJ2-3, with a possible D match to TRBD2 (6 bases). Trimming shortened V by 4 bases and J by 6 bases, and 11 bases separated the two germline ends. Germline V CDR1 and CDR2: MNHEY, SVGAGI. The CDR3 is made up of 13 amino acids. The CDR3: CASSFGGGDTQYF. The CDR3 coding sequence is TGTGCCAGCAGTTTCGGGGGTGGGGATACGCAGTATTTT.

The chain uses TRBV30 and TRBJ1-4; perhaps TRBD1 as D (5 bases). Germline loops: CDR1 GTSNPN, CDR2 SVGIG (reference sequence). The V gene lost 2 bases and the J gene lost 6 bases, with 7 bases spanning the gap. The length of the CDR3 is 12 residues. The CDR3 loop reads CAWSQGDEKLFF. CDR3 coding DNA: TGTGCCTGGAGTCAAGGGGATGAAAAACTGTTTTTT.

The V call is TRBV20-1, the J call TRBJ1-5; 8 bases agree with TRBD1. The CDR3 totals 15 residues. Losses at the gene ends were 1 base for V and 6 bases for J; bases not matched to a gene: 8. Germline assignment: CDR1 DFQATT and CDR2 SNEGSKA (reference sequence). CDR3 loop: CSARGIITGGQPQHF. The CDR3 DNA reads TGCAGTGCTAGAGGTATCATCACAGGGGGTCAGCCCCAGCATTTT.

This sequence joins TRBV5-5 and TRBJ2-1; 9 nucleotides align to TRBD2. Trimming removed 0 bases from V and 2 bases from J; junction bases left unmatched: 6. CDR3 length equals 17 residues. Germline-derived CDR1 and CDR2 are SGHKS and YYEKEE (reference sequence). The CDR3 loop is CASSLAGLAGPYNEQFF. The CDR3, as DNA: TGTGCCAGCAGCTTGGCCGGGCTAGCGGGACCCTACAATGAGCAGTTCTTC.

This clonotype was picked up many times. J is TRBJ2-1 and V is TRBV5-6; 10 bases fit TRBD2. The germline CDR1 and CDR2 sequences are SGHDT and YYEEEE. There are 17 residues in the CDR3. Losses at the gene ends were 4 bases for V and 5 bases for J; bases not matched to a gene: 12. For the CDR3, the DNA is TGTGCCAGCAGCCTAGCGGGAGTGCGGGGAAAGAACAATGAGCAGTTCTTC. It translates to CASSLAGVRGKNNEQFF.

This clonotype was found a few times. This chain connects TRBV29-1 to TRBJ2-7; D is uncertain. With 4 bases removed from V and 3 bases from J, the gap between germline ends came to 10 bases. The germline V gene has CDR1 SQVTM and CDR2 ANQGSEA. This CDR3 is 12 amino acids long. CDR3 region: CSVVVVYYEQYF. The DNA for the CDR3 is TGCAGCGTTGTTGTGGTTTACTACGAGCAGTACTTC.

This chain links TRBV12-3 or TRBV12-4 with TRBJ2-3; 7 nucleotides align to TRBD2. This CDR3 region has 18 residues. CDR3: CTRSLASWGGWSSDTQYF. In DNA form, the CDR3 reads TGTACCCGCAGTTTAGCGTCCTGGGGGGGGTGGTCTTCAGATACGCAGTATTTT.

This clonotype was detected ten times or more. V usage is TRBV12-3 or TRBV12-4 and J usage is TRBJ2-3, with D perhaps being TRBD1 or TRBD2 (6 bases each). This CDR3 is built from 15 residues. The ends were cut back, 3 bases at V and 6 bases at J, with 16 bases in the middle. The CDR3, as DNA: TGTGCCAGCAGTTTGGGGGCACTAGCCCACGATACGCAGTATTTT. It codes for CASSLGALAHDTQYF.

This clonotype was seen ten or more times. V gene TRBV12-3 or TRBV12-4 combines with J gene TRBJ1-3; 8 bases align to TRBD1. CDR3 length equals 16 residues. Trimming removed 4 bases from V and 0 bases from J; junction bases left unmatched: 5. Here the CDR3 DNA reads TGTGCCAGCAGTTACCTCGGACAGGGCTCTGGAAACACCATATATTTT. Amino acid sequence: CASSYLGQGSGNTIYF.

The V and J genes are TRBV20-1 and TRBJ2-7; the D is unclear. The V gene lost 1 base and the J gene lost 0 bases, with 10 bases spanning the gap. The germline V gene has CDR1 DFQATT and CDR2 SNEGSKA (reference sequence). The CDR3 is made up of 14 amino acids. The CDR3, as DNA: TGCAGTGCTAGAGGCCCTGGTAGCTCCTACGAGCAGTACTTC. Its translation: CSARGPGSSYEQYF.

This chain uses TRBV12-3 or TRBV12-4 with TRBJ2-3, with a tentative D call TRBD2 (6 bases). The CDR3 sequence is 16 residues long. Trimming shortened V by 6 bases and J by 3 bases, and 19 bases separated the two germline ends. CDR3 loop: CASSPTGAGLTDTQYF. In DNA, the CDR3 is TGTGCCAGCAGCCCCACTGGGGCGGGGTTGACAGATACGCAGTATTTT.